This paragraph reports one TCR beta chain. Its target is unknown. There are 15 residues in the CDR3. V gave up 5 bases and J gave up 3 bases; unmatched junction bases: 10. This specimen belongs to a study of cytomegalovirus exposure and HLA in healthy donors. Overall study context: The 100 to 150 validation repertoires matched the roughly 630 first-cohort repertoires in platform, a later analysis reported. Study-level results: Some TCR beta chains (164 of them) were listed as cytomegalovirus-associated. Diagnosis of cytomegalovirus status made by the classifier reportedly showed high specificity and sensitivity. One later analysis, an examination of the 100 to 150 validation repertoires, found that first-cohort TCR clusters tended to co-occur in them.

Clones were sequenced by immunoSEQ multiplex PCR, and TCRdb holds only the in-frame ones, with some missing. This sample yields 200,000 or so clones, of which almost 90% are seen a single time; 2.5% to 3.5% belongs to the top ten. Sequencing was done on a sample of PBMCs. This chain links TRBV5-3 with TRBJ1-2, with TRBD1 matching over 7 bases. TRBV5-3 is identified as an open reading frame with a role that is uncertain. The TCR sequence derives from a woman aged 18-29 years in good health and CMV-seronegative. DNA for the CDR3: TGTGCCAGAAGACTGGGGGACAGATCCCACTATGGCTACACCTTC. This codes for CARRLGDRSHYGYTF.